This paragraph covers one TCR beta chain sequence. Antigen: not known. This specimen comes from a study of blood T cells in healthy people across ages. With a J-beta primer mix and a sample-barcoded 5' primer, a second PCR ran 7 to 11 cycles. TCRdb used MiXCR to reprocess the 5' RACE reads, holding one entry per CDR3 protein. This sample has around 1.7 million distinct CDR3 sequences; 28% occur once, and the top ten carry roughly 8.2%. Study observations and caveats: Per million T cells, the diversity of TCR beta decreased roughly linearly as age advanced.

CDR3 length: 16 residues. CDR1 SGDLS and CDR2 YYNGEE come from the germline V gene. V lost 1 base to trimming and J lost 4 bases; unmatched junction nucleotides: 7. This chain uses TRBV9 with TRBJ2-3, with 9 bases that match TRBD2. The sequence was obtained from a woman in her 30s in good health. The sequenced sample consisted of blood. Here the CDR3 DNA reads TGTGCCAGCAGCGTATATGGCGGGGGGGCCTCAGATACGCAGTATTTT. This codes for CASSVYGGGASDTQYF.